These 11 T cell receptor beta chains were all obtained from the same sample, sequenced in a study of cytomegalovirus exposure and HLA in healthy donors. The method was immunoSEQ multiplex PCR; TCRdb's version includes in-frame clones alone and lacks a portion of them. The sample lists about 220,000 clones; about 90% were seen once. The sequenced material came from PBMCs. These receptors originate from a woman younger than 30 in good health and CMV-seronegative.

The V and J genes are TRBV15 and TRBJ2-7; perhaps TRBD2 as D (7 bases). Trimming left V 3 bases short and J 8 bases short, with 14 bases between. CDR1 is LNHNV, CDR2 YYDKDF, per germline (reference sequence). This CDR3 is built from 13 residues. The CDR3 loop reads CATSSSRGGQQYF. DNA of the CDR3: TGTGCCACCAGCAGCTCGAGGGGGGGCCAGCAGTACTTC.

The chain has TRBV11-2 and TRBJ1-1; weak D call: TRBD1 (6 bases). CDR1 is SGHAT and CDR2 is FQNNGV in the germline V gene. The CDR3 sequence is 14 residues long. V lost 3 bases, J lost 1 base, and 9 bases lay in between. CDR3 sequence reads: CASSFGTPNTEAFF. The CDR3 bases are TGTGCCAGCAGCTTCGGGACACCGAACACTGAAGCTTTCTTT.

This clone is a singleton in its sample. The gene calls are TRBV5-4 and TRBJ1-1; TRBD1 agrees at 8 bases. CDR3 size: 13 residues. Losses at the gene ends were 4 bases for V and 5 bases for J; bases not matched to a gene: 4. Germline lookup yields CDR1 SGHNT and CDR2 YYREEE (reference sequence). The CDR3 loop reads CASSPDRETEAFF. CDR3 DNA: TGTGCCAGCAGCCCGGACAGGGAGACTGAAGCTTTCTTT.

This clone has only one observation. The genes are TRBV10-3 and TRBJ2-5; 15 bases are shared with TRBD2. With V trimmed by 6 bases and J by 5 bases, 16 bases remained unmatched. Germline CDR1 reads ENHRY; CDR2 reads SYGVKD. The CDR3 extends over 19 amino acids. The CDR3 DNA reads TGTGCCATCAGCTCAACCGGGACTAGCGGGAGGATTCCGGGGGAGACCCAGTACTTC. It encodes CAISSTGTSGRIPGETQYF.

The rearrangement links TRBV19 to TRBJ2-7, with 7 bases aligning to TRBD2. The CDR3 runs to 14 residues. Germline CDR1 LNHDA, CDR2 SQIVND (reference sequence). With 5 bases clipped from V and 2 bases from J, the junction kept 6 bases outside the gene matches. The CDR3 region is CASSVGGSPYEQYF. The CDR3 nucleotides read TGTGCCAGTAGTGTGGGGGGGAGCCCCTACGAGCAGTACTTC.

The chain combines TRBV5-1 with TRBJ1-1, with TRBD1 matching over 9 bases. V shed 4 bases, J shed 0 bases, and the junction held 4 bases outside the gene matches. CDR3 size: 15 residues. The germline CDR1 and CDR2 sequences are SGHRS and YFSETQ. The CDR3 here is CASSQDRGMNTEAFF. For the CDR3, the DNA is TGCGCCAGCAGCCAGGACAGGGGAATGAACACTGAAGCTTTCTTT.

CDR3 amino acids: CAWTIRGAGEHEQYF. The CDR3 DNA follows: TGTGCCTGGACCATACGAGGCGCGGGAGAGCACGAGCAGTACTTC. The chain links TRBV30 to TRBJ2-7; 7 bases agree with TRBD2. The V segment lost 4 bases and the J segment 5 bases; nucleotides outside the gene matches: 14. Per the germline V gene, CDR1 is GTSNPN and CDR2 is SVGIG (reference sequence). The CDR3 contains 15 residues.

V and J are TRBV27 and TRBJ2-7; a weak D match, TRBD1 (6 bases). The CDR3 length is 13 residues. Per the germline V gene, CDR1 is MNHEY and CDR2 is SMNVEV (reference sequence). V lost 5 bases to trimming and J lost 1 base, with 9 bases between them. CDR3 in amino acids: CASSGGQSYEQYF. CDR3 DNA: TGTGCCAGCAGTGGTGGACAGTCCTACGAGCAGTACTTC.

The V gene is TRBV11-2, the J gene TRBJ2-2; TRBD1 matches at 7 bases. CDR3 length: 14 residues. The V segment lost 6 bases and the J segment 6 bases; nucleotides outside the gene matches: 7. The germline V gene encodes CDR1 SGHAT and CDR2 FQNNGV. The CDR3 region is CASRKTQGAGELFF. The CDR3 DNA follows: TGTGCCAGCAGAAAAACTCAGGGGGCCGGGGAGCTGTTTTTT.

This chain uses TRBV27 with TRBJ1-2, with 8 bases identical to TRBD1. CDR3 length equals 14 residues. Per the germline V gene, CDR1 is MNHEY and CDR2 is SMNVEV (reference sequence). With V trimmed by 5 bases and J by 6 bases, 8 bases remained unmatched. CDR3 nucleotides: TGTGCCAGCAGTCAAACGGACAGGGCCGATGGCTACACCTTC. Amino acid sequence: CASSQTDRADGYTF.

The CDR3 loop reads CASRPPRAGGLYEQYF. The CDR3 DNA reads TGCGCCAGCAGGCCCCCCAGAGCGGGAGGGCTCTACGAGCAGTACTTC. The chain carries TRBV5-1 and TRBJ2-7, with 10 bases identical to TRBD2. The CDR3 extends over 16 amino acids. Germline values: CDR1 SGHRS, CDR2 YFSETQ. The junction had 11 bases not matched to a gene; V was cut back by 5 bases and J by 3 bases.